These 17 T cell receptor beta chains came from one sample sequenced in a study of blood T cell repertoires in COVID-19. Assay used: immunoSEQ multiplex PCR; TCRdb lists only in-frame clones, some missing. The sample has a few hundred thousand clones, 90% seen once. Input material: PBMCs or T cells enriched from blood (not recorded which). These receptors all stem from a man between 25 and 39 years old who had been exposed to COVID-19.

This chain connects TRBV5-1 to TRBJ2-5, with TRBD1 matching over 8 bases. CDR1 and CDR2 from the germline V gene are SGHRS and YFSETQ. There are 16 residues in the CDR3. V gave up 0 bases and J gave up 4 bases; unmatched junction bases: 8. The CDR3 region has the DNA TGCGCCAGCAGCTTGGCGGACAGGGTCTTCGGAGAGACCCAGTACTTC. It is translated as CASSLADRVFGETQYF.

This chain joins TRBV7-9 and TRBJ1-5, with TRBD1 as a possible D gene (5 bases). The CDR3 runs 14 residues. From germline, CDR1 is SEHNR and CDR2 FQNEAQ (reference sequence). V was clipped by 11 bases and J by 7 bases, with 21 bases between them. CDR3 region: CAGAGPSPIQPQHF. The DNA of the CDR3 is TGTGCCGGGGCGGGGCCTTCACCCATCCAGCCCCAGCATTTT.

This clone came up once. V usage is TRBV27 and J usage is TRBJ2-4; the match to TRBD2 covers 7 bases. The CDR3 spans 15 residues. The V segment lost 2 bases and the J segment 6 bases; nucleotides outside the gene matches: 7. Germline loops: CDR1 MNHEY, CDR2 SMNVEV (reference sequence). The CDR3 loop reads CASSLQPPGGNIQYF. The CDR3 DNA sequence: TGTGCCAGCAGTTTACAACCCCCGGGGGGAAACATTCAGTACTTC.

This clone appeared once. The chain uses TRBV21-1 and TRBJ2-1; the D call TRBD2 from the table was never checked on the DNA. TRBV21-1 is assigned pseudogene status. The CDR3 has 16 residues. The CDR3 DNA reads TGTGCCAGCAGCTCCCGGACTAGCGGGGGGGCTAGTGAGCAGTTCTTC. Protein product: CASSSRTSGGASEQFF.

The chain links TRBV6-1 to TRBJ2-3; the match to TRBD2 covers 10 bases. The germline gives CDR1 MNHNS, CDR2 SASEGT. Trimming cost V 4 bases and J 0 bases; bases outside gene matches: 7. The CDR3 extends over 17 amino acids. CDR3 coding DNA: TGTGCCAGCAGTGTATATGTACTAGCGGGGAGCACAGATACGCAGTATTTT. Its translation: CASSVYVLAGSTDTQYF.

This sequence joins TRBV29-1 and TRBJ1-4, with TRBD1 matching over 7 bases. CDR1 is SQVTM and CDR2 is ANQGSEA in the germline V gene. The CDR3 is made up of 13 amino acids. Unmatched junction bases numbered 6, after V lost 5 bases and J lost 6 bases. The DNA of the CDR3 is TGCAGCGTTCTGGACAGGACTTATGAAAAACTGTTTTTT. Its protein product is CSVLDRTYEKLFF.

V is TRBV5-1 and J is TRBJ2-1; possibly TRBD2 for D (6 bases). CDR3 size: 14 residues. Germline V gives CDR1 SGHRS, CDR2 YFSETQ. Trimming removed 2 bases from V and 7 bases from J, with 13 bases in between. The CDR3 DNA reads TGCGCCAGCAGCTTCACGGGGGTGTTGAATGAGCAGTTCTTC. Its translation is CASSFTGVLNEQFF.

The chain joins TRBV18 to TRBJ2-7, with 9 bases fitting TRBD1. The CDR3 is made up of 14 amino acids. Looked up from germline, CDR1 is KGHSH and CDR2 is LQKENI. Trimming cost V 2 bases and J 6 bases; bases outside gene matches: 5. CDR3 loop: CASSPIQGAAEQYF. In nucleotides, the CDR3 is TGTGCCAGCTCACCAATACAGGGGGCGGCCGAGCAGTACTTC.

Written as DNA, the CDR3 is TGTGCCAGCAGCCATAGACAGGAAGGGAACACTGAAGCTTTCTTT. Protein sequence: CASSHRQEGNTEAFF. The chain links TRBV5-4 to TRBJ1-1, with D possibly matching TRBD1 (6 bases). The CDR3 length is 15 residues. From germline, CDR1 is SGHNT and CDR2 YYREEE (reference sequence). The V end lost 4 bases, the J end lost 1 base, and 14 bases lay between the germline ends.

The V call is TRBV18, the J call TRBJ1-3, with a possible D match to TRBD1 (5 bases). With 2 bases removed from V and 0 bases from J, the gap between germline ends came to 8 bases. The germline V gene encodes CDR1 KGHSH and CDR2 LQKENI. The CDR3 spans 15 residues. This CDR3 is CASSPSGNSGNTIYF. As DNA, the CDR3 is TGTGCCAGCTCACCATCAGGGAACTCTGGAAACACCATATATTTT.

CDR3 DNA sequence: TGTGCCAGCAGCCCGTATACAGTCAACTCTGGAAACACCATATATTTT. This gives the protein CASSPYTVNSGNTIYF. The chain is built from TRBV3-1 (or the pseudogene TRBV3-2) and TRBJ1-3; D unresolved. CDR1 and CDR2 (germline): LGHDT, YNNKEL (reference sequence). CDR3 size: 16 residues. V shed 4 bases and J shed 0 bases, with 13 bases lying between them.

V usage is TRBV13 and J usage is TRBJ2-7, with D perhaps TRBD1 (6 bases). Germline V CDR1 and CDR2: PRHDT, FYEKMQ (reference sequence). V was clipped by 2 bases and J by 3 bases, with 14 bases between them. The CDR3 extends over 15 amino acids. The CDR3 reads CASSLQGYGSYEQYF. For the CDR3, the DNA is TGTGCCAGCAGCTTACAGGGGTACGGAAGCTACGAGCAGTACTTC.

V usage is TRBV2 and J usage is TRBJ1-1, with no clear D. This CDR3 region has 10 residues. Germline lookup yields CDR1 SNHLY and CDR2 FYNNEI. V was cut by 8 bases and J by 12 bases, with 13 bases left in between. The CDR3 loop is CASERGRSFF. The CDR3, as DNA: TGTGCCAGCGAGAGAGGGAGATCTTTCTTT.

J is TRBJ1-6 and V is TRBV6-5, with 7 bases fitting TRBD1. Germline lookup yields CDR1 MNHEY and CDR2 SVGAGI. The CDR3 consists of 16 residues. The trim removed 2 bases at V and 7 bases at J, leaving 8 bases unmatched. DNA for the CDR3: TGTGCCAGCAGTTACCAGGGGGACAGAGACAATTCACCCCTCCACTTT. The encoded protein is CASSYQGDRDNSPLHF.

V is TRBV7-9 and J is TRBJ2-1, with D unresolved. The CDR3 consists of 13 residues. V lost 3 bases to trimming and J lost 5 bases, with 8 bases between them. Germline V gives CDR1 SEHNR, CDR2 FQNEAQ (reference sequence). The CDR3 spells CASSLSGHNEQFF. DNA for the CDR3: TGTGCCAGCAGCTTGTCTGGGCACAATGAGCAGTTCTTC.

The chain joins TRBV5-4 to TRBJ2-3; TRBD2 is a possible D gene (5 bases). This CDR3 spans 12 amino acids. Trimming removed 3 bases from V and 4 bases from J, with 6 bases in between. Germline loops: CDR1 SGHNT, CDR2 YYREEE (reference sequence). As DNA, the CDR3 is TGTGCCAGCAGCTCCGGGGCAGATACGCAGTATTTT. It is translated as CASSSGADTQYF.

The CDR3 spells CASILRGSGTPSGDTEAFF. CDR3 in DNA: TGTGCCAGCATCCTCCGGGGCTCCGGGACGCCTAGCGGGGACACTGAAGCTTTCTTT. This chain links TRBV7-9 with TRBJ1-1; D is perhaps TRBD1 (5 bases). V dropped 7 bases and J dropped 3 bases, with 30 bases sitting between them. This CDR3 spans 19 amino acids. From germline, CDR1 is SEHNR and CDR2 FQNEAQ (reference sequence).